Given below is one T cell receptor (beta chain) in context. What it binds is not known. In the same sample, other DNA sequences code for this CDR3. The CDR3 extends over 16 amino acids. V dropped 1 base and J dropped 0 bases, with 10 bases sitting between them. Per the germline V gene, CDR1 is MGHRA and CDR2 is YSYEKL. Researchers ran the PCR with 60 Vbeta and 13 Jbeta primers. This table comes from immunoSEQ multiplex PCR, and its TCRdb copy is limited to in-frame clones, with some not included. Here the sample spans 90,000 to 120,000 clones, about 80% being singletons. This sample is drawn from a study of cytomegalovirus exposure and HLA in healthy donors. Study observations and caveats: Later on, an analysis showed TCR association rates differing by HLA locus, with DRB1 the most and HLA-C the fewest.

This TCR came from a female donor in good health and CMV-seropositive. The chain uses TRBV4-1 and TRBJ2-1; D not resolved. Specimen: PBMCs. The CDR3 DNA reads as TGCGCCAGCAGCCAAGCGTCTATAAGCTCCTACAATGAGCAGTTCTTC. Amino acids: CASSQASISSYNEQFF.